The 3 T cell receptor beta chains below were found in one sample sequenced in a study of T cells in Graves' hyperthyroidism and ophthalmopathy. Researchers took RNA transcripts and amplified the TCR beta CDR3 regions from them. When the TCR CDR3 underwent first-round RT-PCR, the HTBI primer set was used. TCRdb re-called the multiplex PCR reads with MiXCR, one entry per CDR3 protein. The sample has fewer than 400,000 distinct CDR3 sequences, around 25% seen once; the top ten hold around 67%. The sequenced sample consisted of blood. Receptor source: a man aged 50-59 years with Graves' hyperthyroidism.

The V gene is TRBV6-5, the J gene TRBJ2-5; TRBD2 matches 7 bases. The germline CDR1 and CDR2 sequences are MNHEY and SVGAGI. V shed 2 bases and J 3 bases; nucleotides not matched to a gene: 0. The CDR3 spans 13 residues. CDR3 protein: CASSYAGEETQYF. In DNA form, the CDR3 reads TGTGCCAGCAGTTACGCGGGAGAAGAGACCCAGTACTTC.

This clonotype came up a few times. This chain links TRBV6-6 with TRBJ2-2; no clear D gene. Between the trimmed V and J ends, which lost 2 bases and 4 bases, there was a span of 8 bases. CDR3 length: 14 amino acids. Per the germline V gene, CDR1 is MNHNY and CDR2 is SVGAGI (reference sequence). The CDR3: CASSYGLSTGELFF. CDR3 coding DNA: TGTGCCAGCAGTTACGGTCTATCCACCGGGGAGCTGTTTTTT.

The rearrangement joins TRBV7-2 to TRBJ2-1, with D possibly being TRBD2 (6 bases). The V and J ends lost 7 bases and 6 bases respectively, with 22 bases between them. This CDR3 has 16 amino acids. CDR1 is SGHTA and CDR2 is FQGNSA in the germline V gene. The CDR3 sequence is CASTRPDRAGTNEQFF. The DNA of the CDR3 is TGTGCCAGCACCAGACCCGACCGGGCGGGAACCAATGAGCAGTTCTTC.